This TCR beta chain was found in a study of cytomegalovirus exposure and HLA in healthy donors. In germline, CDR1 is DFQATT, CDR2 SNEGSKA (reference sequence). The CDR3 length is 11 residues. The ends were cut back, 6 bases at V and 0 bases at J, with 6 bases in the middle. Of note for this clone: Its cognate antigen is unknown.

Study observations and caveats: Most CMV-associated TCR beta chains appeared HLA-restricted in a later analysis. In vitro testing confirmed a few CMV-associated chains as specific for CMV antigens.

The donors were healthy bone marrow donors. The PCR employed 60 Vbeta primers together with 13 Jbeta primers. Assay used: immunoSEQ multiplex PCR; TCRdb lists only in-frame clones, some missing. The data show 35,000 to 55,000 clones, about two thirds seen once. The chain recombines TRBV20-1 with TRBJ2-7; D unresolved. This TCR derives from a man in his fifties or sixties in good health and CMV-seropositive. The sequenced sample was PBMCs. The CDR3, as DNA: TGCAGTGCCGTCGGCTCCTACGAGCAGTACTTC. Its translation: CSAVGSYEQYF.